The source of this T cell receptor (beta chain) is a study of molecular identifiers for immune sequencing clone quantification. For the study at large: In the replicates, RNA derived from roughly 20,000 or 100,000 naive CD8 cells was divided into five parts, and four were sequenced.

Libraries of naive CD8 T cells were made from around 20,000 to 1,000,000 sorted cells. They used 10%, 30% or 50% RNA. Sorting recovered naive CD8 T cells on a CD8+CD4-CCR7+CD45RA+ profile. Methods described previously were used for bulk TCR libraries, and listed TCR primers were applied. TCRdb used MiXCR to reprocess the PCR reads, holding one entry per CDR3 protein. The sample shows over 60,000 distinct CDR3 sequences, 19% of them seen only once. This TCR was recovered from a human donor in good health. Some libraries in this study had Jurkat cell RNA spiked in. Sequencing input: naive CD8+ T cells from blood, with Jurkat cell RNA spiked in. Subset noted: FACS-sorted CD8+CD4-CCR7+CD45RA+ naive T cells.

Here the CDR3 DNA reads TGCGCCAGCAGCCAAGAGAGGGCCCTTAATGAAAAACTGTTTTTT. Residues: CASSQERALNEKLFF. The V gene is TRBV5-1, the J gene TRBJ1-4; D is undetermined. The CDR3 is 15 residues long. The germline V and J ends were trimmed by 4 bases and 4 bases, with 14 bases remaining between them. Germline assignment: CDR1 SGHRS and CDR2 YFSETQ.